The clone carrying this TCR beta chain was detected many times. Its antigen is as yet unknown. TCR beta CDR3 sequences were amplified from RNA transcripts. Using the HTBI primer set, a first-round RT-PCR was run on the TCR CDR3. TCRdb re-called the multiplex PCR reads with MiXCR, one entry per CDR3 protein. The sample contains 360,000 or so distinct CDR3 sequences, over 15% of which appear only once. The entry originates in a study of T cells in Graves' hyperthyroidism and ophthalmopathy. Study results and limitations: Appearing also in blood were most of the thyroid clonotypes expanded above 0.001.

V shed 3 bases, J shed 9 bases, and the junction held 6 bases outside the gene matches. This CDR3 spans 13 amino acids. The receptor comes from a woman aged 40-49 years with Graves' ophthalmopathy. The rearrangement uses TRBV12-3 or TRBV12-4 and TRBJ2-7; TRBD2 aligns across 9 bases. Sequencing input: blood. The CDR3 sequence: CASSFSGSTAQYF. CDR3 sequence (DNA): TGTGCCAGCAGTTTTAGCGGGAGTACAGCGCAGTACTTC.